The source of this TCR beta chain is a study of radiation and T cells in renal cell carcinoma. General study points: No pretreatment tumor biopsies were available for baseline clonotypes.

Time point indicated: blood 4 weeks post-SBRT, at nephrectomy. Regarding treatment: 15 Gy SBRT to primary tumor, nephrectomy 4 weeks later. Nephrectomy followed 15 Gy stereotactic body radiation by 4 weeks. The tumor was a clear cell renal cell carcinoma. Sequencing used immunoSEQ multiplex PCR; TCRdb keeps in-frame clones, though not all of them. The sample lists 150,000 to 200,000 clones; 88% were seen once. A remark on this clone: Its antigen is unidentified.

The CDR3 spans 14 residues. Germline V lookup: CDR1 MNHEY, CDR2 SVGAGI. V was pared by 7 bases and J by 6 bases, with 12 bases of the junction left unmatched. The sample here was blood, taken from a patient whose treatment included radiotherapy and nephrectomy. The TCR sequence derives from a woman between 50 and 59 years old with renal cell carcinoma. The chain is built from TRBV6-5 and TRBJ2-7, with 7 bases fitting TRBD2. The CDR3 region has the DNA TGTGCCAGCACCCCGGGGGGAGGACGTGGCGAGCAGTACTTC. It is translated as CASTPGGGRGEQYF.